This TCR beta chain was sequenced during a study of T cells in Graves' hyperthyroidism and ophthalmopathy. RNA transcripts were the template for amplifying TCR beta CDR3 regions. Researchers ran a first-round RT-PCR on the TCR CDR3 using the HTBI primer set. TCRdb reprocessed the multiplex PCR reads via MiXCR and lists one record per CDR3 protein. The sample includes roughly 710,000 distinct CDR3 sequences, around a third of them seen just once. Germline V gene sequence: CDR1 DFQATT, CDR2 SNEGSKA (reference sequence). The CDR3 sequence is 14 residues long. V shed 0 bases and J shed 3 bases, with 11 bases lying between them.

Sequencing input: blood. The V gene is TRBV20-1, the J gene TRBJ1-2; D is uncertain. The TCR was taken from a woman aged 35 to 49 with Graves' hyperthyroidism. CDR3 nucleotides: TGCAGTGCTAGAGACCAAATGAGGGACTATGGCTACACCTTC. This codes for CSARDQMRDYGYTF.